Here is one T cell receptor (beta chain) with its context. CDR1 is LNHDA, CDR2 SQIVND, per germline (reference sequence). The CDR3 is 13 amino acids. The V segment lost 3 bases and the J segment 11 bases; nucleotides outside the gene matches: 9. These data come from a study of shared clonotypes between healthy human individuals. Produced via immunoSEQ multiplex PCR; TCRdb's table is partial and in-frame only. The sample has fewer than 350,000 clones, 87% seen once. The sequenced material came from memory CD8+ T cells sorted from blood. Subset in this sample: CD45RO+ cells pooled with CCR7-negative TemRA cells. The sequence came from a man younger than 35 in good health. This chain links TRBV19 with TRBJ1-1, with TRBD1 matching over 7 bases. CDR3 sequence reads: CASSITGALGAFF. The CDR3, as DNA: TGTGCCAGTAGTATTACAGGGGCTCTAGGGGCTTTCTTT.